The 27 T cell receptor beta chains below were found in one sample sequenced in a study of beta chain features in type 1 diabetes. Expressed TCRB transcripts were sequenced after all isolated RNA was converted to cDNA. Assay used: immunoSEQ multiplex PCR; TCRdb lists only in-frame clones, some missing. The sample holds about 180,000 clones; 10% to 15% are singletons and the top ten take about 0.59%. The sequencing input was central memory CD4+ T cells from blood. The receptors originated from a woman younger than 30 in good health.

This clone occurred a few times. The gene calls are TRBV6-5 and TRBJ1-2; 8 nucleotides agree with TRBD1. In germline, CDR1 is MNHEY, CDR2 SVGAGI. After removal of 3 bases from V and 5 bases from J, the junction contained 5 bases not matched to a gene. This CDR3 is 14 amino acids long. Here the CDR3 reads CASSYSTGGYGYTF. DNA of the CDR3: TGTGCCAGCAGTTATTCAACAGGGGGGTATGGCTACACCTTC.

The V call is TRBV27, the J call TRBJ2-3; TRBD2 might be the D (7 bases). This CDR3 has 13 residues. CDR1 is MNHEY and CDR2 is SMNVEV in the germline V gene (reference sequence). The V end lost 6 bases, the J end lost 3 bases, and 10 bases lay between the germline ends. The CDR3 nucleotides are TGTGCCAGCAGACAGGGAGGGACAGATACGCAGTATTTT. Protein product: CASRQGGTDTQYF.

This clone occurred a few times. This sequence joins TRBV28 and TRBJ2-2, with D possibly TRBD2 on 5 matching bases. V was pared by 1 base and J by 0 bases, with 21 bases between. Germline V gene data show CDR1 as MDHEN and CDR2 as SYDVKM. The CDR3 loop spans 20 amino acids. The CDR3 protein is CASSLLSRLAWTSNTGELFF. The CDR3 coding sequence is TGTGCCAGCAGTTTATTGAGTCGGCTAGCCTGGACCTCGAACACCGGGGAGCTGTTTTTT.

The rearrangement joins TRBV6-1 to TRBJ2-5; 11 bases agree with TRBD1. The CDR3 is 14 residues long. Germline trimming cut 10 bases from V and 4 bases from J; bases unmatched to any gene: 8. Germline CDR1 MNHNS, CDR2 SASEGT. The CDR3, as DNA: TGTGCCATGGCTACCGGGACAGGGGGAGAGACCCAGTACTTC. Its translation is CAMATGTGGETQYF.

The chain joins TRBV28 to TRBJ1-1, with D hard to call. This CDR3 is built from 12 residues. Trimming stripped 6 bases from V and 5 bases from J, with 10 bases between. The V gene's germline CDR1 is MDHEN and CDR2 SYDVKM. DNA of the CDR3: TGTGCCAGCAGCTATATTCAAACTGAAGCTTTCTTT. Translated, it gives CASSYIQTEAFF.

The rearrangement joins TRBV14 to TRBJ1-3; D remains ambiguous. Germline V gene sequence: CDR1 SGHDN, CDR2 FVKESK. This CDR3 spans 14 amino acids. Between the trimmed V and J ends, which lost 0 bases and 1 base, there was a span of 4 bases. The chain's CDR3 is CASSQDISGNTIYF. The CDR3, as DNA: TGTGCCAGCAGCCAAGATATTTCTGGAAACACCATATATTTT. Together with reference TRBV14 and TRBJ1-3, the CDR3 gives the full variable domain: EAGVTQFPSHSVIEKGQTVTLRCDPISGHDNLYWYRRVMGKEIKFLLHFVKESKQDESGMPNNRFLAERTGGTYSTLKVQPAELEDSGVYFCASSQDISGNTIYFGEGSWLTVV.

The rearrangement uses TRBV30 and TRBJ1-2; D perhaps matches TRBD1 (5 bases). CDR3 size: 15 residues. The germline V gene has CDR1 GTSNPN and CDR2 SVGIG (reference sequence). Trimming stripped 3 bases from V and 0 bases from J, with 14 bases between. The CDR3 nucleotides are TGTGCCTGGAGAGGGGCAGGAGCTTCTAACTATGGCTACACCTTC. It codes for CAWRGAGASNYGYTF. Filled out from reference TRBV30 and TRBJ1-2, the complete variable domain reads SQTIHQWPATLVQPVGSPLSLECTVEGTSNPNLYWYRQAAGRGLQLLFYSVGIGQISSEVPQNLSASRPQDRQFILSSKKLLLSDSGFYLCAWRGAGASNYGYTFGSGTRLTVV.

This clone was seen only a few times. The chain couples TRBV10-3 to TRBJ2-1, with D possibly matching TRBD2 (6 bases). Germline CDR1 is ENHRY and CDR2 is SYGVKD. V lost 5 bases, J lost 6 bases, and 17 bases lay in between. This CDR3 is 15 amino acids long. CDR3 sequence reads: CAISPVGGEGNEQFF. The DNA of the CDR3 is TGTGCCATCAGTCCAGTGGGGGGAGAGGGCAATGAGCAGTTCTTC.

The rearrangement uses TRBV4-1 and TRBJ2-1; 8 bases map to TRBD2. The V gene end was trimmed by 0 bases and the J gene end by 7 bases; junction bases not matched to a gene: 8. This CDR3 is 16 amino acids long. Germline V gives CDR1 MGHRA, CDR2 YSYEKL. The CDR3 sequence is CASSQEGGGTVNEQFF. The CDR3, as DNA: TGCGCCAGCAGCCAAGAGGGCGGGGGGACGGTAAATGAGCAGTTCTTC.

This clone was counted between two and nine times. The rearrangement links TRBV11-2 to TRBJ2-3; 9 nucleotides match TRBD1. The CDR3 contains 17 residues. Germline CDR1 and CDR2: SGHAT and FQNNGV. Unmatched junction bases numbered 15, after V lost 3 bases and J lost 8 bases. The CDR3 DNA reads TGTGCCAGCAGCTTCACCACAGGGGGCGCCGGAGGAGGTACGCAGTATTTT. It yields the protein CASSFTTGGAGGGTQYF.

This chain connects TRBV9 to TRBJ2-5; a weak D match, TRBD1 (6 bases). Germline assignment: CDR1 SGDLS and CDR2 YYNGEE. There are 12 residues in the CDR3. Deletions cut 0 bases from V and 8 bases from J, with 8 bases between. The chain's CDR3 is CASSVGDKTQYF. The CDR3 bases are TGTGCCAGCAGCGTAGGGGACAAAACCCAGTACTTC.

This clone was picked up one time. The CDR3 region has the DNA TGTGCCAGCAGTTACCCTCGGGAGACCTACAATGAGCAGTTCTTC. It yields the protein CASSYPRETYNEQFF. V gene TRBV6-6 combines with J gene TRBJ2-1; tentative D call: TRBD2 (6 bases). The V end was cut by 2 bases, the J end by 2 bases, with 10 bases between. The CDR3 contains 15 residues. Germline CDR1 and CDR2: MNHNY and SVGAGI (reference sequence).

CDR3 in amino acids: CATSTRTGVETQYF. The DNA for the CDR3 is TGTGCCACCAGCACCCGGACAGGGGTGGAGACCCAGTACTTC. This rearrangement joins TRBV15 to TRBJ2-5; 9 bases align to TRBD1. The J segment lost 5 bases and the V segment lost 4 bases, leaving 5 bases of the junction unmatched. Germline CDR1 LNHNV, CDR2 YYDKDF (reference sequence). CDR3 length: 14 amino acids.

This clone came up a few times. This chain links TRBV5-4 with TRBJ2-5; 9 bases fit TRBD1. Germline assignment: CDR1 SGHNT and CDR2 YYREEE (reference sequence). With 1 base clipped from V and 14 bases from J, the junction kept 12 bases outside the gene matches. The CDR3 spans 14 residues. CDR3 DNA: TGTGCCAGCAGCTTGAGGGACAGGGCCCCAAATCAATACTTC. Residues: CASSLRDRAPNQYF.

This clone was found a few times. The junction shows a germline mismatch at one end, possibly a read error. V usage is TRBV11-2 and J usage is TRBJ2-7; TRBD2 aligns across 10 bases. The CDR3 runs to 12 residues. Germline-derived CDR1 and CDR2 are SGHAT and FQNNGV. The CDR3 reads CASSSGSGRANF. Here the CDR3 DNA reads TGTGCCAGCAGCTCCGGAAGCGGGAGGGCCAACTTC.

This clone has more than one count but fewer than ten. The gene calls are TRBV30 and TRBJ2-4, with 10 bases aligning to TRBD2. The J segment lost 2 bases and the V segment lost 2 bases, leaving 3 bases of the junction unmatched. The CDR3 totals 15 residues. Germline V CDR1 and CDR2: GTSNPN, SVGIG (reference sequence). CDR3 sequence (DNA): TGTGCCTGGAGTTCTAGCGGGAGATCCAAAAACATTCAGTACTTC. Its translation: CAWSSSGRSKNIQYF.

The J gene is TRBJ2-5, the V gene TRBV6-1; D is uncertain. Germline V gene lookup returns CDR1 MNHNS and CDR2 SASEGT. There are 13 residues in the CDR3. V gave up 1 base and J gave up 5 bases, with 8 bases separating them. The CDR3 reads CASSEVVSETQYF. Here the CDR3 DNA reads TGTGCCAGCAGTGAAGTTGTTTCGGAGACCCAGTACTTC.

The chain recombines TRBV6-6 with TRBJ1-5; D not certain. Trimming cost V 9 bases and J 9 bases, with 24 bases left between them. The CDR3 length is 15 residues. Germline lookup yields CDR1 MNHNY and CDR2 SVGAGI (reference sequence). Here the CDR3 DNA reads TGTGCCAGTCTTTCCCCGCTGGATCGGGAACGGCCCCAGCATTTT. This gives the protein CASLSPLDRERPQHF.

The chain recombines TRBV7-3 with TRBJ2-3, with 7 bases matching TRBD2. The CDR3 is made up of 14 amino acids. V trimming: 6 bases; J trimming: 3 bases; junction bases outside the gene matches: 6. The V gene's germline CDR1 is SGHTA and CDR2 FQGTGA. CDR3 region: CASRESGGTDTQYF. The CDR3 DNA follows: TGTGCCAGCAGAGAATCGGGAGGAACAGATACGCAGTATTTT.

Comments on this clone: Other DNA sequences from this sample encode an identical CDR3 as well. The rearrangement uses TRBV6-5 and TRBJ1-2; 9 nucleotides match TRBD1. The CDR3 totals 15 residues. After removal of 0 bases from V and 2 bases from J, the junction contained 1 base not matched to a gene. Germline V gene data show CDR1 as MNHEY and CDR2 as SVGAGI. CDR3 sequence: CASSYSTGGNYGYTF. CDR3 bases: TGTGCCAGCAGTTACTCGACAGGGGGAAACTATGGCTACACCTTC.

The chain employs TRBV20-1 and TRBJ2-3; D not resolved. Looked up from germline, CDR1 is DFQATT and CDR2 is SNEGSKA (reference sequence). The CDR3 covers 9 residues. V lost 6 bases, J lost 6 bases, and 4 bases lay in between. The chain's CDR3 is CSAGDTQYF. DNA for the CDR3: TGCAGTGCCGGGGATACGCAGTATTTT.

The V call is TRBV6-5, the J call TRBJ1-2; D is unclear. The CDR3 is made up of 16 amino acids. Trimming pared 1 base from V and 0 bases from J, leaving 12 bases between. Germline CDR1 and CDR2: MNHEY and SVGAGI. In DNA, the CDR3 is TGTGCCAGCAGTTACTGGGCAGAGCCCGCTAACTATGGCTACACCTTC. Translating it yields CASSYWAEPANYGYTF.

The gene calls are TRBV18 and TRBJ2-2; TRBD2 might be the D (5 bases). V was shortened by 3 bases and J by 7 bases, with 12 bases between the two germline ends. CDR1 KGHSH and CDR2 LQKENI come from the germline V gene. The CDR3 covers 14 residues. This CDR3 is CASSPVRDHGELFF. CDR3 bases: TGTGCCAGCTCACCGGTTCGGGATCACGGGGAGCTGTTTTTT.

The V gene is TRBV7-2, the J gene TRBJ2-2; no clear D gene. Per the germline V gene, CDR1 is SGHTA and CDR2 is FQGNSA. The V and J ends lost 1 base and 1 base respectively, with 7 bases between them. This CDR3 contains 15 residues. Written as DNA, the CDR3 is TGTGCCAGCAGCTTAGTTTCAGAGAACACCGGGGAGCTGTTTTTT. Translating gives CASSLVSENTGELFF.

This sequence joins TRBV2 and TRBJ1-5; tentative D call: TRBD1 (6 bases). Germline V gene lookup returns CDR1 SNHLY and CDR2 FYNNEI. V dropped 4 bases and J dropped 3 bases, with 10 bases sitting between them. The CDR3 loop spans 14 amino acids. Here the CDR3 reads CASSANRVNQPQHF. In DNA, the CDR3 is TGTGCCAGCAGTGCTAACAGGGTCAATCAGCCCCAGCATTTT.

This clone has more than one count but fewer than ten. The same CDR3 also results from other DNA sequences found in this sample. The V gene is TRBV7-2, the J gene TRBJ2-1; 7 nucleotides line up with TRBD2. Unmatched junction bases numbered 6, after V lost 8 bases and J lost 2 bases. The CDR3 is 14 residues long. The V gene's germline CDR1 is SGHTA and CDR2 FQGNSA. CDR3 DNA: TGTGCCAGCCGCCAGGGAGGGCCCTACAATGAGCAGTTCTTC. This codes for CASRQGGPYNEQFF.

This clone was picked up a small number of times. J is TRBJ2-3 and V is TRBV5-4; D is unresolved. The CDR3 totals 14 residues. In germline, CDR1 is SGHNT, CDR2 YYREEE (reference sequence). V was pared by 0 bases and J by 4 bases, with 9 bases between. The CDR3 nucleotides read TGTGCCAGCAGCTTGGTCTCTAGTGCAGATACGCAGTATTTT. Protein sequence: CASSLVSSADTQYF.